These T cell receptor beta chains were read from a single sample in a study of early T cells in non-severe SARS-CoV-2 infection. One entry per CDR3 protein results from TCRdb running MiXCR on the 5' RACE reads. The table shows about 59,000 distinct CDR3 sequences, with roughly 12% occurring only once. Sequences were obtained from whole blood. Every receptor here comes from an adult who was a healthcare worker with PCR-confirmed SARS-CoV-2 infection or an uninfected control (not recorded which). Each CDR3 is given with its conserved first and last residue. The D gene is left open where the match is weak. Some rows have no size entry. The others give once, few or many, or a class for an expanded clone.

- | TRBJ1-2 | many | TRBV6-1 | TGTGCCAGCAGGAGGGGGGGAGAATATGGCTACACCTTC | CASRRGGEYGYTF
TRBD2 | TRBJ2-3 | many | TRBV7-3 | TGTGCCAGCAGCCTCGCGGCGAGCGGGGGGTCGACAGATACGCAGTATTTT | CASSLAASGGSTDTQYF
- | TRBJ2-3 | - | TRBV7-2 | TGTGCCAGCGCCCGCGGGGGCTTCACAGATACGCAGTATTTT | CASARGGFTDTQYF
- | TRBJ2-4 | - | TRBV28 | TGTGCCAGCAGTTTCTCCAAAAACATTCAGTACTTC | CASSFSKNIQYF
- | TRBJ2-1 | many | TRBV10-1 | TGCGCCAGCAGTGAAGGACTGAGGGGCGTCCCTTACAATGAGCAGTTCTTC | CASSEGLRGVPYNEQFF
TRBD2 | TRBJ2-3 | - | TRBV20-1 | TGCAGTGCCGCGGGACTAGCGGGGACCACAGATACGCAGTATTTT | CSAAGLAGTTDTQYF
TRBD2 | TRBJ2-1 | many | TRBV11-3 | TGTGCCAGCAGCCCCGGGACTAGCGGGAGGGGGTCCTACAATGAGCAGTTCTTC | CASSPGTSGRGSYNEQFF
- | TRBJ1-2 | many | TRBV5-5 | TGTGCCAGCAGCGTCCAGGGTTACTATGGCTACACCTTC | CASSVQGYYGYTF
TRBD1 | TRBJ1-1 | - | TRBV29-1 | TGCAGCTCTGGGACAGGGCCAGCAGAAGCTTTCTTT | CSSGTGPAEAFF
- | TRBJ1-6 | few | TRBV2 | TGTGCCAGCAGTGGTGGGAGCTCCTATAATTCACCCCTCCACTTT | CASSGGSSYNSPLHF
TRBD1 | TRBJ1-2 | - | TRBV5-1 | TGCGCCAGCAGCTTGGGAGACAGGGTCCGGAACTATGGCTACACCTTC | CASSLGDRVRNYGYTF
- | TRBJ1-5 | many | TRBV6-2/TRBV6-3 | TGTGCCAGCAGTTACTATACCGGGAGCGGCAGCAATCAGCCCCAGCATTTT | CASSYYTGSGSNQPQHF
TRBD1 | TRBJ1-4 | many | TRBV27 | TGTGCCAGCAGTTCCCGACGACAGGGTGTAAAACTGTTTTTT | CASSSRRQGVKLFF
- | TRBJ2-7 | few | TRBV29-1 | TGCAGCGTTGACGTAGCTGGGGGCAACGAGCAGTACTTC | CSVDVAGGNEQYF
- | TRBJ2-7 | many | TRBV6-5 | TGTGCCAGCAGTTACTCGTGGGGTCACGAGCAGTACTTC | CASSYSWGHEQYF
- | TRBJ1-5 | many | TRBV28 | TGTGCCAGCAGTTCCCCCGGGGGGCCCCAGCATTTT | CASSSPGGPQHF